This is a list of T cell receptor beta chains from one sample in a study of response to subunit inactivated influenza vaccine. Each CDR3 protein gets one entry after TCRdb re-called the RT-PCR reads with MiXCR. This table holds fewer than 600,000 distinct CDR3 sequences, approximately 7.2% found once. The input for sequencing was PBMCs from blood, taken around 2 years after vaccination. The receptors were sampled from a man between 45 and 75 years old who received an inactivated influenza vaccine. CDR3s include the opening cysteine and the closing phenylalanine or tryptophan. D genes are given only for firm matches.

TRBD2,TRBV5-1,CASSSVAGGYNEQFF
-,TRBV4-2,CASSQGRQGAGYGYTF
-,TRBV7-9,CASSSYSGTEAFF
TRBD1,TRBV11-2,CASSWGQGVGTDTQYF
-,TRBV12-3/TRBV12-4,CASSPPAGTDGSYEQYF
-,TRBV21-1,CASQGGLTILRFLEQYF
-,TRBV20-1,CSARIRSEEQYF
TRBD2,TRBV11-1,CASSPGLAGMRYEQYF
-,TRBV29-1,CSVVGRVMNEQFF
TRBD2,TRBV10-3,CAIKASGGTDTQYF
TRBD1,TRBV7-2,CASSYRTGDNQPQHF
-,TRBV29-1,CSVAQKDYEQYF
-,TRBV4-1,CASSQDLPAVGYQPQHF
-,TRBV30,CAWSVLSGSAFF
-,TRBV6-1,CASSEGGPPGAQYF
TRBD2,TRBV10-3,CATSGGVDSYNEQFF